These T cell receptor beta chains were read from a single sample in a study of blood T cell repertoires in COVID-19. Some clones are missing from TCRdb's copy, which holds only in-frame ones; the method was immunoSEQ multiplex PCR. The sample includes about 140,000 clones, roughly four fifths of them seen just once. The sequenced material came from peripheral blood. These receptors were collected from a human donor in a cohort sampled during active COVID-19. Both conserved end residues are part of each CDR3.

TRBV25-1,CASSGRQGARGQETQYF
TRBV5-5,CASSWGAYEQYF
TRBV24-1,CATSDPKTSAGEQFF
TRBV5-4,CASSIQGPRTEAFF
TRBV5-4,CASSLGGGSDTQYF
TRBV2,CASGGYNGNEQFF
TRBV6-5,CASATGGGLQETQYF
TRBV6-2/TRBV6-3,CASSFQGTSGGTANTGELFF
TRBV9,CASSAAQGREQFF
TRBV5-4,CASSLGTTQYEQYF
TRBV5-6,CASSWGQNTGELFF
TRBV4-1,CASSQEFTGAYGYTF
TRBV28,CASSFFLGGNTEAFF
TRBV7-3,CASSLGLAGWDEQFF
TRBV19,CASSIPGQVYEQYF
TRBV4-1,CASSQEDRGPEAFF
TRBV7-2,CASSFTLVDLQHF
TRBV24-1,CATTSGGRGTDTQYF
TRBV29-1,CSVEVQGRRNYGYTF
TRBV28,CASSIQVSGYTF
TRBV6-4,CASSREGGTEAFF
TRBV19,CASTLATGLEYTEAFF
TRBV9,CASSVGADSYEQYF
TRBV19,CASASVRDSEAFF
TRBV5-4,CASSFRQEIKLFF
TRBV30,CASDRFNYGYTF
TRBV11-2,CASSPLLAETQYF